This is a list of T cell receptor beta chains from one sample in a study of T cell repertoires in cytomegalovirus infection. Each CDR3 protein gets one entry after TCRdb re-called the reads with MiXCR. The repertoire includes some 680,000 distinct CDR3 sequences, 35% to 45% of them detected once, and roughly 2.9% sits in the top ten. Sequenced material: PBMCs. Every receptor here comes from a human donor in good health (CMV status not recorded). Some clones in this sample may be carry-over from other donors' samples. CDR3s include the opening cysteine and the closing phenylalanine or tryptophan. Fields, in order: clone size, V gene, CDR3 length, J gene, D gene, CDR3 protein, CDR3 DNA. A D gene is named only where the DNA matches it firmly. Expanded clones get a size class; other rows say once, few or many, or leave the size out.

few	TRBV28	15	TRBJ1-1	.	CASSPGHLTNTEAFF	TGTGCCAGCAGCCCGGGACACCTTACAAACACTGAAGCTTTCTTT
once	TRBV28	16	TRBJ1-2	.	CASSLFPGTALYVYTF	TGTGCCAGCAGTTTATTCCCCGGGACCGCGCTCTATGTCTACACCTTC
.	TRBV11-2	15	TRBJ2-1	TRBD2	CASSKYLAGDNEQFF	TGTGCCAGCTCGAAGTACCTAGCGGGGGACAATGAGCAGTTCTTC
.	TRBV28	17	TRBJ2-7	.	CASSPESLGYVSYEQYF	TGTGCCAGCAGCCCCGAATCTTTAGGATACGTATCCTACGAGCAGTACTTC
.	TRBV20-1	12	TRBJ2-7	TRBD2	CSANPRENEQYF	TGCAGTGCCAATCCGCGGGAGAACGAGCAGTACTTC
.	TRBV5-6	13	TRBJ1-2	.	CASSQGHRYGYTF	TGTGCCAGCAGCCAGGGACACCGCTATGGCTACACCTTC
.	TRBV20-1	11	TRBJ2-2	.	CSASLRRELFF	TGCAGTGCTAGCTTGCGGCGGGAGCTGTTTTTT
.	TRBV6-8	12	TRBJ2-7	TRBD1	CATNRGSYEQYF	TGTGCCACGAACAGGGGCTCCTACGAGCAGTACTTC
few	TRBV5-1	16	TRBJ1-1	TRBD1	CASSLASGQGSTEAFF	TGCGCCAGCAGCTTGGCCAGCGGACAGGGATCCACTGAAGCTTTCTTT
few	TRBV4-1	14	TRBJ1-2	TRBD1	CASSQGGQKYGYTF	TGCGCCAGCAGCCAGGGGGGACAGAAATACGGCTACACCTTC
.	TRBV20-1	14	TRBJ2-1	.	CSALTGVSYNEQFF	TGCAGTGCTCTCACGGGAGTGTCCTACAATGAGCAGTTCTTC
.	TRBV29-1	11	TRBJ2-7	.	CSVGQVYEQYF	TGCAGCGTTGGGCAGGTCTACGAGCAGTACTTC
many	TRBV28	15	TRBJ1-5	.	CASSYPPSGEGPQHF	TGTGCCAGCAGCTATCCCCCATCGGGCGAGGGGCCCCAGCATTTT
.	TRBV19	15	TRBJ1-1	TRBD1	CASSLFTGGGTEAFF	TGTGCCAGTAGTCTATTTACAGGGGGAGGCACTGAAGCTTTCTTT
many	TRBV28	17	TRBJ1-5	.	CASSLGGGYYSNQPQHF	TGTGCCAGCAGTTTAGGGGGAGGGTATTATAGCAATCAGCCCCAGCATTTT
many	TRBV7-2	14	TRBJ1-5	.	CASSSSSRIQPQHF	TGTGCCAGCAGCTCATCCAGTAGAATTCAGCCCCAGCATTTT
many	TRBV29-1	15	TRBJ2-7	TRBD2	CSVSGLAGALNEQYF	TGCAGCGTTTCGGGACTAGCGGGAGCGCTCAACGAGCAGTACTTC
.	TRBV27	17	TRBJ2-1	TRBD2	CASSSPSWTSPYNEQFF	TGTGCCAGCAGTTCCCCCTCCTGGACTAGCCCCTACAATGAGCAGTTCTTC
.	TRBV7-9	14	TRBJ2-1	.	CASSLGGRGTEQFF	TGTGCCAGCAGCTTGGGGGGCAGGGGGACAGAGCAGTTCTTC
.	TRBV12-3/TRBV12-4	15	TRBJ2-3	.	CASSADSTSTDTQYF	TGTGCCAGCAGTGCGGACAGTACTAGCACAGATACGCAGTATTTT
.	TRBV6-6	11	TRBJ2-5	.	CATSRSETQYF	TGTGCCACCTCTAGGTCGGAGACCCAGTACTTC
.	TRBV6-1	13	TRBJ2-5	.	CASSEVRSGAQYF	TGTGCCAGCAGTGAAGTACGATCCGGGGCCCAGTACTTC
few	TRBV12-3/TRBV12-4	13	TRBJ2-5	TRBD1	CASSFRGRETQYF	TGTGCCAGCAGTTTCAGGGGGCGGGAGACCCAGTACTTC
.	TRBV12-3/TRBV12-4	15	TRBJ1-5	.	CDSSFTAGYNQPQHF	TGTGACAGCAGTTTTACTGCAGGGTACAATCAGCCCCAGCATTTT
.	TRBV5-6	14	TRBJ1-1	.	CASSSKSRGRVAFF	TGTGCCAGCAGCTCAAAATCTAGGGGCCGGGTAGCTTTCTTT
.	TRBV12-3/TRBV12-4	14	TRBJ1-5	.	CASALGGRYQPQHF	TGTGCCAGCGCGCTTGGGGGGCGATATCAGCCCCAGCATTTT
.	TRBV20-1	15	TRBJ1-6	.	CSATPGGSYNSPLHF	TGCAGTGCTACCCCGGGAGGGTCTTATAATTCACCCCTCCACTTT
many	TRBV12-3/TRBV12-4	16	TRBJ2-3	TRBD1	CASSSRDRGVTDTQYF	TGTGCCAGCAGTAGCCGGGACAGGGGGGTTACAGATACGCAGTATTTT
once	TRBV23-1	16	TRBJ1-4	.	CASSSTQGGANEKLFF	TGCGCCAGCAGTTCGACCCAGGGAGGGGCAAATGAAAAACTGTTTTTT
.	TRBV6-5	14	TRBJ1-3	.	CASSSAGHQNTIYF	TGTGCCAGCAGTTCCGCCGGACACCAGAACACCATATATTTT
.	TRBV7-4	18	TRBJ2-2	TRBD2	CASSLSGGSNANTGELFF	TGTGCCAGCAGCTTGTCGGGAGGGTCAAACGCGAACACCGGGGAGCTGTTTTTT
many	TRBV7-9	15	TRBJ1-1	.	CASSSPPDRNTEAFF	TGTGCCAGCAGCTCTCCCCCAGACAGAAACACTGAAGCTTTCTTT
.	TRBV7-2	15	TRBJ1-5	.	CASSSNRGLAQPQHF	TGTGCCAGCAGCTCGAATCGGGGGCTGGCTCAGCCCCAGCATTTT
.	TRBV7-2	14	TRBJ2-1	.	CASSFSFGGDEQFF	TGTGCCAGCAGCTTTAGTTTCGGGGGCGATGAGCAGTTCTTC
few	TRBV7-3	14	TRBJ1-1	.	CASSVGGGGTEAFF	TGTGCCAGCAGCGTTGGGGGGGGTGGCACTGAAGCTTTCTTT
once	TRBV6-6	16	TRBJ1-5	.	CASSYNLPGFNQPQHF	TGTGCCAGCAGTTACAATTTACCGGGGTTTAATCAGCCCCAGCATTTT
.	TRBV19	15	TRBJ1-5	.	CASSIFGGQNQPQHF	TGTGCCAGTAGTATATTTGGGGGCCAGAATCAGCCCCAGCATTTT
few	TRBV7-9	17	TRBJ2-5	.	CASSLAQRVTYQETQYF	TGTGCCAGCAGCTTAGCACAGCGGGTAACCTACCAAGAGACCCAGTACTTC
few	TRBV19	13	TRBJ2-7	.	CASSIDAGYEQYF	TGTGCCAGTAGTATAGATGCGGGCTACGAGCAGTACTTC
.	TRBV12-3/TRBV12-4	12	TRBJ1-1	.	CASRPRRAEAFF	TGTGCCAGCAGGCCGCGGCGGGCCGAAGCTTTCTTT
.	TRBV7-9	17	TRBJ2-3	TRBD2	CASSIETSGRALDTQYF	TGTGCCAGCAGCATCGAGACTAGCGGGAGGGCCTTGGATACGCAGTATTTT